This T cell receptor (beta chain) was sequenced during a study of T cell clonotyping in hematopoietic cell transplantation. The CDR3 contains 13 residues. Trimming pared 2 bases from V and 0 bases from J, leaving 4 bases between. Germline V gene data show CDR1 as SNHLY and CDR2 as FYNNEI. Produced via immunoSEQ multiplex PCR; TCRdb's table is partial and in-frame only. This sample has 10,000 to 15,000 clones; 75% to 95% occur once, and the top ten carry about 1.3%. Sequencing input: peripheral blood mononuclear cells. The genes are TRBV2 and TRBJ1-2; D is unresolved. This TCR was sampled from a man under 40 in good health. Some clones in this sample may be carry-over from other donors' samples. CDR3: CASSESTNYGYTF. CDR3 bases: TGTGCCAGCAGTGAATCAACTAACTATGGCTACACCTTC.